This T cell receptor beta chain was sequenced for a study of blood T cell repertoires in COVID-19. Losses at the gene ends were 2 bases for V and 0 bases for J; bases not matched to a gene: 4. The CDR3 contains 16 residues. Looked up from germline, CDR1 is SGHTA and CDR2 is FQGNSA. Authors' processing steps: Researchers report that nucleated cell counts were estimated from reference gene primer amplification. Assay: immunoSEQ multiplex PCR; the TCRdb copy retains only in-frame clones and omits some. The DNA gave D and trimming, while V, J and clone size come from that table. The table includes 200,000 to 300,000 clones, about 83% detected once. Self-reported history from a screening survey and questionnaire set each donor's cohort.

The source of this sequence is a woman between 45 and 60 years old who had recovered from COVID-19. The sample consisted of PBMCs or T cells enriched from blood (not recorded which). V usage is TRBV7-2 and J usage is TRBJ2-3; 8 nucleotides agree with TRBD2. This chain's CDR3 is CASSLNAGGSTDTQYF. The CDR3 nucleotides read TGTGCCAGCAGCTTAAACGCGGGGGGTAGCACAGATACGCAGTATTTT.